This T cell receptor beta chain was sequenced for a study of tumor and adjacent non-tumor tissue in lung cancer. A word on this clonotype: Antigen: not known. It is likely a read error, because the conserved phenylalanine at the end of the CDR3 is missing.

A modified ARM-PCR protocol with three rounds of nested PCR amplified TCRbeta. MiXCR, run by TCRdb on the multiplex PCR reads, gives a single entry per CDR3 protein. The table lists 70,000 to 90,000 distinct CDR3 sequences, roughly 76% of them singletons. Study findings and constraints: Compared with tumor, normal lung showed significantly lower TCR diversity.

No cell sorting was done before RNA was extracted from the tissue. CDR3 length: 13 amino acids. Germline CDR1 reads SQVTM; CDR2 reads ANQGSEA. J is TRBJ1-5 and V is TRBV29-1; D is possibly TRBD1 (5 bases). This clonotype was sampled from a woman in her forties or fifties with non-small cell lung cancer. Sequencing was performed on lung tumor tissue. For the CDR3, the DNA is TGTAGCGTTGCACCAGGGCCCCATCAGCCCCAGCATTAT. It yields the protein CSVAPGPHQPQHY.